The clone carrying this T cell receptor beta chain appeared a few times. As yet, its antigen is unknown. These data originate in a study of T cell responses to AZD1222 COVID-19 vaccine. The table came from immunoSEQ multiplex PCR; TCRdb's copy has only in-frame clones and leaves some out. The data hold about 140,000 clones, with approximately 90% observed a single time. General study findings and limits: Spike-specific TCR breadth and depth both grew after two AZD1222 doses.

V dropped 5 bases and J dropped 4 bases, with 15 bases sitting between them. Germline loops: CDR1 MDHEN, CDR2 SYDVKM. The length of the CDR3 is 14 residues. The TCR originated in an adult in good health. The sequenced sample was peripheral blood, obtained on day 0 of AZD1222 vaccination. The J gene is TRBJ2-7, the V gene TRBV28; possibly TRBD1 for D (8 bases). The CDR3 spells CASSRGQGGYEQYF. DNA for the CDR3: TGTGCCAGCAGTAGAGGACAGGGAGGGTACGAGCAGTACTTC.